The clone carrying this T cell receptor beta chain was seen a few times. What it binds is unknown. These data are taken from a study of T-cell memory formation after mild COVID-19. TCRdb reprocessed the 5' RACE reads with MiXCR, giving one entry per CDR3 protein. This table holds roughly 160,000 distinct CDR3 sequences, 10% to 15% found once. The CDR3 has 14 residues. Germline assignment: CDR1 SQVTM and CDR2 ANQGSEA. J lost 6 bases, V lost 4 bases, and 3 bases had no gene match. Broader study findings: That cross-reactive memory joined was suggested by some responding clones appearing in pre-infection memory.

The sequenced sample consisted of PBMCs or a T cell subset sorted from them (not recorded which). V gene TRBV29-1 combines with J gene TRBJ2-3, with 14 bases that match TRBD2. The TCR was taken from a man between 18 and 29 years old who had mild COVID-19 (a few samples of this study predate the infection). Cell type and time point are not known. This chain's CDR3 is CSVVGLAGGDTQYF. The CDR3 DNA is TGCAGCGTTGTAGGACTAGCGGGGGGCGATACGCAGTATTTT.